The clone carrying this T cell receptor beta chain was detected many times. Antigen specificity is unknown. The data originate from a study of T cells in Graves' hyperthyroidism and ophthalmopathy. Broader study findings: Ophthalmopathy and stable hyperthyroidism were separated by a 13 V-J model.

The authors obtained PBMCs from roughly 10 ml of fresh peripheral blood. The junction had 10 bases not matched to a gene; V was cut back by 2 bases and J by 3 bases. Germline V gene data show CDR1 as SGHRS and CDR2 as YFSETQ. CDR3 length: 16 amino acids. Amplified TCR beta CDR3 regions derived from RNA transcripts. The HTBI primer set served for first-round RT-PCR of the TCR CDR3. Using its own MiXCR run on the multiplex PCR reads, TCRdb lists one record per CDR3 protein. The sample has under 400,000 distinct CDR3 sequences; around 14% are singletons. What was sequenced was blood. This sequence originates from a young woman with Graves' hyperthyroidism that later progressed to Graves' ophthalmopathy. The chain links TRBV5-1 to TRBJ1-1, with 7 bases lining up with TRBD1. The chain's CDR3 is CASSLSGQGEYTEAFF. The CDR3 region has the DNA TGCGCCAGCAGCTTATCGGGTCAGGGGGAATACACTGAAGCTTTCTTT. Full variable domain (remainder filled in from reference TRBV5-1 and TRBJ1-1): KAGVTQTPRYLIKTRGQQVTLSCSPISGHRSVSWYQQTPGQGLQFLFEYFSETQRNKGNFPGRFSGRQFSNSRSEMNVSTLELGDSALYLCASSLSGQGEYTEAFFGQGTRLTVV.